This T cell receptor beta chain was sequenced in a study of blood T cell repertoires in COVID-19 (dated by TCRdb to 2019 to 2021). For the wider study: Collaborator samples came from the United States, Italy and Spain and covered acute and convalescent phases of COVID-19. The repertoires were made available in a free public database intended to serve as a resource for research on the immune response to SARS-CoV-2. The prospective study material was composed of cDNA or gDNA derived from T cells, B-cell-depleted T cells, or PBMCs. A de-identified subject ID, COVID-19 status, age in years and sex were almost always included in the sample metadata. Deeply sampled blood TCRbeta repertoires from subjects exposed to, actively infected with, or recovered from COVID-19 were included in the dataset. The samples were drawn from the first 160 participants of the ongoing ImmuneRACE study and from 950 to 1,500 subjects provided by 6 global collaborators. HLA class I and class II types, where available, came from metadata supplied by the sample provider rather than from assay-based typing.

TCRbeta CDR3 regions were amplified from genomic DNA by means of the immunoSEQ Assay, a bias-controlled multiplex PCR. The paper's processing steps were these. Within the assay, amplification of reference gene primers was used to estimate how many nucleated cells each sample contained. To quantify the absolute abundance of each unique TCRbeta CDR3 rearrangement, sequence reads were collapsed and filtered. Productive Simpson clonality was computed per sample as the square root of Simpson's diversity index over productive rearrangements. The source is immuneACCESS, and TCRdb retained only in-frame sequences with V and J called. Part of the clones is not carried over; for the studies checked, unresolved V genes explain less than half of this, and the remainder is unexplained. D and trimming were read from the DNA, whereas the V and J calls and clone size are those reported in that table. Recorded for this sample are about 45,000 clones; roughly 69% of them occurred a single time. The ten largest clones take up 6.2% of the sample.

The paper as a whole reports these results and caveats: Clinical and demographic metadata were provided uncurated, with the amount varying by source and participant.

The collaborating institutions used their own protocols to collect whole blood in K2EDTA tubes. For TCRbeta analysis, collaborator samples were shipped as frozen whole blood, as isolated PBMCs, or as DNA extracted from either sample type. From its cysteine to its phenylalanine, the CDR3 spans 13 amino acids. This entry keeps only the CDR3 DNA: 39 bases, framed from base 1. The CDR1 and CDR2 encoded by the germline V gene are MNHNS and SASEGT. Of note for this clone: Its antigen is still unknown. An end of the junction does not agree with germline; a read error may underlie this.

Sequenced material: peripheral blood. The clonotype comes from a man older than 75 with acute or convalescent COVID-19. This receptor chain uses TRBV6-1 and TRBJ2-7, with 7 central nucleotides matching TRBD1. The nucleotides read TGTGCCAGCAGTCAAGCACAGGGGAACGAGCAGTACTTC. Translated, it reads CASSQAQGNEQYF.